This T cell receptor beta chain was obtained from a study of blood T cell repertoires in COVID-19. Trimming removed 4 bases at V and 1 base at J, with 12 bases between. The CDR3 is 14 amino acids. The germline V gene encodes CDR1 SGDLS and CDR2 YYNGEE. The protocol was immunoSEQ multiplex PCR, while the TCRdb copy is restricted to in-frame clones and leaves out a portion. The sample contains hundreds of thousands of clones, roughly 91% of which appear only once. The sequence was obtained from a woman between 50 and 59 years old with COVID-19, enrolled during active disease. This chain connects TRBV9 to TRBJ2-7, with D maybe TRBD1 (5 bases). The sample consisted of peripheral blood. CDR3 sequence: CASSPLAGSYEQYF. Written as DNA, the CDR3 is TGTGCCAGCAGCCCCCTGGCAGGGTCCTACGAGCAGTACTTC. The full variable domain, rest sourced from reference TRBV9 and TRBJ2-7, is DSGVTQTPKHLITATGQRVTLRCSPRSGDLSVYWYQQSLDQGLQFLIQYYNGEERAKGNILERFSAQQFPDLHSELNLSSLELGDSALYFCASSPLAGSYEQYFGPGTRLTVT.